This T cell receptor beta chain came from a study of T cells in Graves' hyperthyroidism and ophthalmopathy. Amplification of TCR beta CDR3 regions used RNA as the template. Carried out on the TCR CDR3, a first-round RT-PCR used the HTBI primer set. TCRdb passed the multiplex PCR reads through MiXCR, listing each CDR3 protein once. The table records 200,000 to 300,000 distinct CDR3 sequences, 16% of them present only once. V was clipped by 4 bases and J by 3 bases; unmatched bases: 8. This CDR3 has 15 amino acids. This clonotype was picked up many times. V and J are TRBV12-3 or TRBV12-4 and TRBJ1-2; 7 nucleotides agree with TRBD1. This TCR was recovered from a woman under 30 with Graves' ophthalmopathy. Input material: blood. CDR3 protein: CASSSARGQDYGYTF. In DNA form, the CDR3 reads TGTGCCAGCAGTTCAGCAAGGGGGCAAGACTATGGCTACACCTTC.